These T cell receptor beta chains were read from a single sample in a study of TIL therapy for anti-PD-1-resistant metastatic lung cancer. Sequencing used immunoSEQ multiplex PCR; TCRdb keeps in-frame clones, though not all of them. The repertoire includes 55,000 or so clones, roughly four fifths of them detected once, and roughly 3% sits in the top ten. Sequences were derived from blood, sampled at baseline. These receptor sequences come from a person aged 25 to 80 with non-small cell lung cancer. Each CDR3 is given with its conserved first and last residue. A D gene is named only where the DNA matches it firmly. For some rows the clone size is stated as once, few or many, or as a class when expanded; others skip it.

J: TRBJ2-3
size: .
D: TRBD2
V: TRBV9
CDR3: CASSVMGTSGITDTQYF
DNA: TGTGCCAGCAGCGTAATGGGGACTAGCGGGATTACAGATACGCAGTATTTT

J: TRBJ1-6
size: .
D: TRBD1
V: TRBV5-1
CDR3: CASAGGTANSPLHF
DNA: TGCGCCAGCGCGGGCGGGACAGCAAATTCACCCCTCCACTTT

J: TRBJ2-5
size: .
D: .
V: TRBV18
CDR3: CASSPGIKETQYF
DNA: TGTGCCAGCTCACCCGGAATCAAGGAGACCCAGTACTTC

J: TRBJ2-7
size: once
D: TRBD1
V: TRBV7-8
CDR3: CASSFPGTGSYEQYF
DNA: TGTGCCAGCAGCTTCCCCGGGACAGGGTCCTACGAGCAGTACTTC

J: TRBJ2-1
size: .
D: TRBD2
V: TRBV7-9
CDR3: CASSLWGSGGSYNEQFF
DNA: TGTGCCAGCAGCTTATGGGGCTCGGGGGGGTCCTACAATGAGCAGTTCTTC

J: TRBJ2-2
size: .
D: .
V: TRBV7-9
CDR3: CASSLQEATGELFF
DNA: TGTGCCAGCAGCTTACAGGAAGCAACCGGGGAGCTGTTTTTT

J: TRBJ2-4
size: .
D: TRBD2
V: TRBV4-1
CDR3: CASSLPGGRGEYF
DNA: TGCGCCAGCAGCCTCCCGGGGGGACGGGGGGAGTACTTC

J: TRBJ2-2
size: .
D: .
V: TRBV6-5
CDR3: CASSYWSANTGELFF
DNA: TGTGCCAGCAGTTACTGGTCTGCGAACACCGGGGAGCTGTTTTTT

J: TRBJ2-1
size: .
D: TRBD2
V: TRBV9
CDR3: CASSPRTSGQLGSYNEQFF
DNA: TGTGCCAGCAGCCCGAGGACTAGCGGGCAATTGGGCTCCTACAATGAGCAGTTCTTC

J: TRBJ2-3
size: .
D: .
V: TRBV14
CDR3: CASSLYGGTDTQYF
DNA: TGTGCCAGCAGCCTATACGGTGGGACAGATACGCAGTATTTT

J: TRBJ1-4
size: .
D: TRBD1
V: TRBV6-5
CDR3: CASSYGDRDHEKLFF
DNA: TGTGCCAGCAGTTACGGCGACAGGGATCACGAAAAACTGTTTTTT

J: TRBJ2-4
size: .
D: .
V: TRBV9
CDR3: CASSPRRGENIQYF
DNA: TGTGCCAGCAGCCCCCGGAGGGGGGAAAACATTCAGTACTTC

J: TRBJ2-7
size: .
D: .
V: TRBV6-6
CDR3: CASSFPNEGRTYEQYF
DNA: TGTGCCAGCAGTTTCCCCAATGAGGGCAGGACCTACGAGCAGTACTTC

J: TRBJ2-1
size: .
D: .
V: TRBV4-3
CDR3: CASSQDSGRMTSPHEQFF
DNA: TGCGCCAGCAGCCAAGATAGTGGTCGGATGACTAGTCCCCATGAGCAGTTCTTC

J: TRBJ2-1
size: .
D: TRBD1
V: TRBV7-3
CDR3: CASSPSDRAGEQFF
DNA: TGTGCCAGCAGCCCTTCGGACAGGGCAGGTGAGCAGTTCTTC

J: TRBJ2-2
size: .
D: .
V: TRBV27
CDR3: CASRNAPAVTGELFF
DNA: TGTGCCAGCAGGAATGCCCCCGCGGTAACCGGGGAGCTGTTTTTT

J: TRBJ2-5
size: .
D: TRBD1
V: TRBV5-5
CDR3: CASSGLGQGQETQYF
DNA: TGTGCCAGCAGCGGATTGGGACAGGGTCAAGAGACCCAGTACTTC

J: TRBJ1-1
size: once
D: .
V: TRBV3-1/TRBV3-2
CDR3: CASSLITVGKAFF
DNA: TGTGCCAGCAGCCTTATTACGGTAGGGAAAGCTTTCTTT

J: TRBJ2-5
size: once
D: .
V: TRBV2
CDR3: CASSEAGQVRHF
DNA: TGTGCCAGCAGTGAAGCTGGACAAGTTAGGCACTTC

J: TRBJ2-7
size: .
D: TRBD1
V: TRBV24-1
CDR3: CATRGQTYEQYF
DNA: TGTGCCACCAGGGGACAGACCTACGAGCAGTACTTC

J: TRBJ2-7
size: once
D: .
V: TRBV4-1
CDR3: CASSQGNERYYEQYF
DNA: TGCGCCAGCAGCCAAGGCAATGAACGGTACTACGAGCAGTACTTC

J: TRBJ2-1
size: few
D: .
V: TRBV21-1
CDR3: CASSKGIAGGFNEQFF
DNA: TGTGCCAGCAGCAAAGGTATAGCGGGAGGATTTAATGAGCAGTTCTTC

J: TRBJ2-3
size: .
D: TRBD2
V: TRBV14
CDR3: CASSPGGAGGSDTQYF
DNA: TGTGCCAGCAGCCCGGGCGGAGCGGGAGGGTCAGATACGCAGTATTTT

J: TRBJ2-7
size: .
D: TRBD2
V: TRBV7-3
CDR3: CASSLAAGVVGEQYF
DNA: TGTGCCAGCAGCCTAGCGGCGGGAGTCGTCGGCGAGCAGTACTTC

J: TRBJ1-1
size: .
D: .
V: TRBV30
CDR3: CAWRRGASEAFF
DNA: TGTGCCTGGAGAAGGGGGGCGTCTGAAGCTTTCTTT

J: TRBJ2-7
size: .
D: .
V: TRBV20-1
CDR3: CSARGYEQYF
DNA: TGCAGTGCTAGGGGGTACGAGCAGTACTTC

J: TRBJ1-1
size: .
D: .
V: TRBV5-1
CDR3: CASSLDLNTEAFF
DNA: TGCGCCAGCAGCCTCGACCTGAACACTGAAGCTTTCTTT

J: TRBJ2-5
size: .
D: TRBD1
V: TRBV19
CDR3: CASSIPTGGMKETQYF
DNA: TGTGCCAGTAGTATACCGACAGGGGGCATGAAAGAGACCCAGTACTTC

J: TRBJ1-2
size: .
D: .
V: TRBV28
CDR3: CASTSNYGYTF
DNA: TGTGCCAGCACATCTAACTATGGCTACACCTTC